This passage covers 15 T cell receptor beta chains from one sample sequenced in a study of T cells in Graves' hyperthyroidism and ophthalmopathy. Researchers amplified the TCR beta CDR3 regions from RNA transcripts. HTBI primers drove first-round RT-PCR of the TCR CDR3. TCRdb ran MiXCR on the multiplex PCR reads and lists one entry per CDR3 protein. The sample has 300,000 to 450,000 distinct CDR3 sequences; about 18% are singletons. The source material was blood. The receptors were gathered from a man younger than 35 with Graves' ophthalmopathy.

The sample holds a few counts of this clonotype. The V call is TRBV11-2, the J call TRBJ2-3, with 12 bases that match TRBD2. The CDR3 is 16 residues long. Trimming removed 7 bases from V and 8 bases from J; junction bases left unmatched: 13. Germline values: CDR1 SGHAT, CDR2 FQNNGV. CDR3 in DNA: TGTGCCAGCAATCCATCCAGACTAGCGGGGGAGGGTACGCAGTATTTT. It codes for CASNPSRLAGEGTQYF.

The CDR3 loop is CAWANTGELFF. The CDR3 region has the DNA TGTGCCTGGGCTAACACCGGGGAGCTGTTTTTT. This chain connects TRBV30 to TRBJ2-2; D is unclear. Trimming pared 5 bases from V and 2 bases from J, leaving 3 bases between. Germline CDR1 reads GTSNPN; CDR2 reads SVGIG (reference sequence). The length of the CDR3 is 11 residues.

This clonotype was counted at least ten times. The V call is TRBV7-8, the J call TRBJ2-2, with D hard to call. Trimming shortened V by 3 bases and J by 3 bases, and 11 bases separated the two germline ends. The V gene's germline CDR1 is SGHVS and CDR2 FQNEAQ. The CDR3 extends over 15 amino acids. The CDR3 DNA sequence: TGTGCCAGCAGCTTCAAAGCGAGGTACACCGGGGAGCTGTTTTTT. This sequence encodes CASSFKARYTGELFF.

This clonotype was detected ten times or more. The V gene is TRBV3-1, the J gene TRBJ2-2; D possibly corresponds to TRBD2 (5 bases). Germline loops: CDR1 LGHDT, CDR2 YNNKEL (reference sequence). V dropped 0 bases and J dropped 0 bases, with 8 bases sitting between them. There are 16 residues in the CDR3. In DNA, the CDR3 is TGTGCCAGCAGCCAAGAGGTAGCGACGAACACCGGGGAGCTGTTTTTT. It yields the protein CASSQEVATNTGELFF.

This clonotype has only a few counts. This chain connects TRBV7-6 to TRBJ2-1; D not certain. The CDR3 has 15 amino acids. V was trimmed by 2 bases and J by 0 bases, leaving 8 bases between them. Germline lookup yields CDR1 SGHVS and CDR2 FNYEAQ. CDR3 DNA: TGTGCCAGCAGCTTACTCTTAGCCTCCTACAATGAGCAGTTCTTC. Translated, it gives CASSLLLASYNEQFF.

This clonotype occurred a few times. CDR3 amino acids: CSAREPGGAGEQYF. Written as DNA, the CDR3 is TGCAGTGCTAGAGAGCCCGGGGGGGCAGGGGAGCAGTACTTC. This chain links TRBV20-1 with TRBJ2-7, with 8 positions matching TRBD2. Losses at the gene ends were 0 bases for V and 7 bases for J; bases not matched to a gene: 8. The CDR3 covers 14 residues. Germline CDR1 reads DFQATT; CDR2 reads SNEGSKA (reference sequence).

This clonotype has more than one count but fewer than ten. The V call is TRBV6-6, the J call TRBJ1-1; D unclear. V lost 2 bases and J lost 0, with 13 bases in between. CDR3 length: 16 residues. The germline V gene has CDR1 MNHNY and CDR2 SVGAGI (reference sequence). The CDR3 nucleotides are TGTGCCAGCAGTTACGGGCGGGCCTTAATGAACACTGAAGCTTTCTTT. It translates to CASSYGRALMNTEAFF.

This clonotype was detected ten times or more. This CDR3 reads CASSLSGLINQPQHF. The CDR3, as DNA: TGCGCCAGCAGCTTGTCTGGGTTAATCAATCAGCCCCAGCATTTT. This chain joins TRBV5-1 and TRBJ1-5; D remains ambiguous. Trimming stripped 1 base from V and 3 bases from J, with 11 bases between. CDR3 length equals 15 residues. Germline V gene sequence: CDR1 SGHRS, CDR2 YFSETQ.

This clonotype was counted between two and nine times. The gene calls are TRBV7-9 and TRBJ1-1; 12 nucleotides line up with TRBD1. V gave up 5 bases and J gave up 0 bases; unmatched junction bases: 1. Germline assignment: CDR1 SEHNR and CDR2 FQNEAQ (reference sequence). The CDR3 consists of 15 residues. The CDR3 DNA reads TGTGCCAGCAGCGGGACAGGGGGCCTGAACACTGAAGCTTTCTTT. This codes for CASSGTGGLNTEAFF. Using reference TRBV7-9 and TRBJ1-1 for the parts outside the CDR3, the full variable domain is DTGVSQNPRHKITKRGQNVTFRCDPISEHNRLYWYRQTLGQGPEFLTYFQNEAQLEKSRLLSDRFSAERPKGSFSTLEIQRTEQGDSAMYLCASSGTGGLNTEAFFGQGTRLTVV.

This clonotype came up many times. The V call is TRBV7-3, the J call TRBJ2-1; D is possibly TRBD1 (5 bases). Trimming took 8 bases from V and 0 from J, leaving 11 bases between them. Germline CDR1 and CDR2: SGHTA and FQGTGA. The CDR3 is 14 residues long. The CDR3: CASRPDNSYNEQFF. The CDR3, as DNA: TGTGCCAGCCGCCCGGACAACTCCTACAATGAGCAGTTCTTC.

The chain recombines TRBV27 with TRBJ1-6; TRBD1 matches at 8 bases. J lost 9 bases, V lost 0 bases, and 1 base had no gene match. This CDR3 has 14 residues. CDR1 is MNHEY, CDR2 SMNVEV, per germline (reference sequence). The CDR3 here is CASSLSQGGSPLHF. CDR3 bases: TGTGCCAGCAGTTTATCACAGGGGGGTTCACCCCTCCACTTT.

This clonotype was counted ten times or more. The chain carries TRBV6-2 or TRBV6-3 and TRBJ2-7; 7 bases agree with TRBD2. V lost 6 bases to trimming and J lost 3 bases; unmatched junction nucleotides: 11. The CDR3 has 15 amino acids. Germline V gene data show CDR1 as MNHEY and CDR2 as SVGEGT. The CDR3 reads CASSKQAGRNYEQYF. CDR3 in DNA: TGTGCCAGCAGCAAACAAGCGGGGCGAAACTACGAGCAGTACTTC.

The chain joins TRBV9 to TRBJ2-1; the D gene is possibly TRBD2 (7 bases). Trimming removed 4 bases from V and 2 bases from J, with 13 bases in between. Per the germline V gene, CDR1 is SGDLS and CDR2 is YYNGEE. The CDR3 consists of 15 residues. CDR3 sequence: CASSREGGTYNEQFF. The CDR3, as DNA: TGTGCCAGCAGCAGAGAGGGGGGGACCTACAATGAGCAGTTCTTC.

Only one count was recorded for this clonotype. A much bigger clone sits one base away, suggesting this may be a read error. The V gene is TRBV3-1, the J gene TRBJ2-5; D is ambiguous. Per the germline V gene, CDR1 is LGHDT and CDR2 is YNNKEL (reference sequence). V lost 4 bases and J 1 base, leaving 13 bases between the germline ends. The CDR3 has 15 residues. CDR3 sequence: CASSRRYPTQETQYF. The CDR3 coding sequence is TGTGCCAGCAGCCGTAGGTACCCTACCCAAGAGACCCAGTACTTC.

This clonotype was recorded many times. This sequence joins TRBV5-1 and TRBJ1-4; D perhaps matches TRBD1 (6 bases). Germline V CDR1 and CDR2: SGHRS, YFSETQ. Trimming shortened V by 4 bases and J by 5 bases, and 15 bases separated the two germline ends. The CDR3 has 15 residues. CDR3 sequence: CASSQGQWRNEKLFF. As DNA, the CDR3 is TGCGCCAGCAGCCAAGGACAGTGGCGGAATGAAAAACTGTTTTTT.